This T cell receptor beta chain originates from a study of cytomegalovirus exposure and HLA in healthy donors. Study context: T cells numbering approximately 170 million yielded more than 95 million unique TCR beta sequences in an earlier analysis. Overall study findings and caveats: Indistinguishability led to the exclusion of some V segments, TRBV6-2 and TRBV6-3 included. In a later analysis, common viral pathogens appeared linked to several of the most significant clusters. Associated with cytomegalovirus, according to the listing, were 150 to 200 TCR beta chains.

A note on this clone: Its antigen is unknown.

With V trimmed by 5 bases and J by 2 bases, 4 bases remained unmatched. CDR1 SGHTA and CDR2 FQGNSA come from the germline V gene. The CDR3 runs 14 residues. 60 Vbeta and 13 Jbeta primers were used in PCR. Only in-frame clones appear in the TCRdb table, and some are missing; sequencing was by immunoSEQ multiplex PCR. The sample yields 80,000 or so clones, about 64% seen once. Sequenced sample: PBMCs. The TCR comes from a man aged 30 to 39 in good health and CMV-seropositive. This rearrangement joins TRBV7-2 to TRBJ2-7; 9 nucleotides match TRBD1. CDR3 nucleotides: TGTGCCAGCAGCGTACGACAGGGGGCCTACGAGCAGTACTTC. The encoded protein is CASSVRQGAYEQYF. Combining the CDR3 with reference TRBV7-2 and TRBJ2-7 gives the whole variable domain GAGVSQSPSNKVTEKGKDVELRCDPISGHTALYWYRQSLGQGLEFLIYFQGNSAPDKSGLPSDRFSAERTGGSVSTLTIQRTQQEDSAVYLCASSVRQGAYEQYFGPGTRLTVT.